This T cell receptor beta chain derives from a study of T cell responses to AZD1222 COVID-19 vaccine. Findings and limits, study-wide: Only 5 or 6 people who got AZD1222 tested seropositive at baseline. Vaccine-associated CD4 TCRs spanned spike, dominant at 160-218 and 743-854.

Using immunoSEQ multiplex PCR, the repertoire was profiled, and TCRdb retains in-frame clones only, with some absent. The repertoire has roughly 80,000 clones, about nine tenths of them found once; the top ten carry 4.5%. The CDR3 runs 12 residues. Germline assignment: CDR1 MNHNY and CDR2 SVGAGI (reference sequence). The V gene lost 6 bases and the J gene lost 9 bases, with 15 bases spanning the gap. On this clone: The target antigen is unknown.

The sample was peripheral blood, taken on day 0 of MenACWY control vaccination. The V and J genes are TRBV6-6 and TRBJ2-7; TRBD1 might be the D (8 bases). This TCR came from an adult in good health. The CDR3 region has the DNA TGTGCCAGCAGATTACAGGGGGGGCGGCAGTACTTC. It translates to CASRLQGGRQYF.